The 9 T cell receptor beta chains below come from one sample, sequenced in a study of CD8 T cells in ankylosing spondylitis (dated by TCRdb to between 2016 and 2019). The method behind the library was 5' RACE. The listed sequencing device is Illumina HiSeq 2500. TCRdb reworked the public reads: Q25 trimming with fastp, MiXCR clone assembly, productive beta chains retained. Rows are combined by CDR3 protein, so each entry shows the most common genes and DNA. Present in this sample are just over 350,000 distinct CDR3 sequences, 20% of which were seen just once. The biggest ten clones account for roughly 13% of the sample. The sequenced sample was blood, either unsorted or a sorted T cell fraction (not recorded which). These receptors were collected from a male donor with ankylosing spondylitis or in good health (not recorded which).

The rearrangement joins TRBV20-1 to TRBJ1-1, with D unresolved. The CDR3 is 12 amino acids. CDR1 and CDR2 (germline): DFQATT, SNEGSKA (reference sequence). CDR3 residues: CSRSEAHTEAFF. The CDR3 region has the DNA TGCAGCCGATCAGAAGCCCACACTGAAGCTTTCTTT.

The V gene is TRBV4-1, the J gene TRBJ2-2, with unresolved D. Trimming removed 1 base at V and 2 bases at J, with 11 bases between. The CDR3 contains 16 residues. CDR1 is MGHRA, CDR2 YSYEKL, per germline. CDR3 coding DNA: TGCGCCAGCAGCCAAGCGGGCCTAAGTAACACCGGGGAGCTGTTTTTT. Amino acids: CASSQAGLSNTGELFF.

The J gene is TRBJ2-7, the V gene TRBV6-5; no reliable D call. Trimming took off 4 bases at V and 6 bases at J, with 16 bases between the two ends. Looked up from germline, CDR1 is MNHEY and CDR2 is SVGAGI. CDR3 length equals 14 residues. The CDR3 nucleotides read TGTGCCAGCAGTTTAGCATCCGCTTTGTGCGAGCAGTACTTC. Its protein is CASSLASALCEQYF.

This chain joins TRBV6-2 or TRBV6-3 and TRBJ2-1; no definite D call. V lost 6 bases to trimming and J lost 5 bases, with 5 bases between them. The germline V gene has CDR1 MNHEY and CDR2 SVGEGT. The CDR3 covers 11 residues. In DNA, the CDR3 is TGTGCCAGCAGAGTGAACAATGAGCAGTTCTTC. Protein: CASRVNNEQFF.

V usage is TRBV29-1 and J usage is TRBJ1-4, with D tentatively TRBD1 (6 bases). This CDR3 is 13 amino acids long. V lost 5 bases, J lost 7 bases, and 14 bases lay in between. The germline V gene has CDR1 SQVTM and CDR2 ANQGSEA. CDR3 amino acids: CSVPGGGGEKLFF. CDR3 nucleotide sequence: TGCAGCGTTCCCGGGGGAGGGGGTGAAAAACTGTTTTTT.

This chain connects TRBV20-1 to TRBJ2-1; D may be TRBD2 (5 bases). CDR3 length: 12 amino acids. Trimming took 0 bases from V and 10 from J, leaving 10 bases between them. Germline assignment: CDR1 DFQATT and CDR2 SNEGSKA (reference sequence). This CDR3 is CSARERVPEQFF. The CDR3 region has the DNA TGCAGTGCTAGAGAGAGGGTACCCGAGCAGTTCTTC.

This chain joins TRBV24-1 and TRBJ2-1; 12 bases line up with TRBD2. The V gene's germline CDR1 is KGHDR and CDR2 SFDVKD. This CDR3 comprises 15 residues. Trimming at V came to 2 bases and at J to 7 bases, leaving 2 bases not matched to a gene. The chain's CDR3 is CATSDWTSGENEQFF. The CDR3 nucleotides are TGTGCCACCAGTGATTGGACTAGCGGGGAGAATGAGCAGTTCTTC.

The chain joins TRBV7-3 to TRBJ2-3; possible D gene TRBD2, 7 bases. Germline values: CDR1 SGHTA, CDR2 FQGTGA. Deletions cut 6 bases from V and 4 bases from J, with 11 bases between. The CDR3 extends over 13 amino acids. DNA for the CDR3: TGTGCCAGCAGGAGGGGGGGGTCAGATACGCAGTATTTT. Protein sequence: CASRRGGSDTQYF.

The chain joins TRBV29-1 to TRBJ2-7, with 10 bases matching TRBD2. CDR3 size: 14 residues. V lost 2 bases to trimming and J lost 1 base; unmatched junction nucleotides: 2. Germline loops: CDR1 SQVTM, CDR2 ANQGSEA. The CDR3 coding sequence is TGCAGCGTTGAAATGGGACTAGCGTCCTACGAGCAGTACTTC. This gives the protein CSVEMGLASYEQYF.